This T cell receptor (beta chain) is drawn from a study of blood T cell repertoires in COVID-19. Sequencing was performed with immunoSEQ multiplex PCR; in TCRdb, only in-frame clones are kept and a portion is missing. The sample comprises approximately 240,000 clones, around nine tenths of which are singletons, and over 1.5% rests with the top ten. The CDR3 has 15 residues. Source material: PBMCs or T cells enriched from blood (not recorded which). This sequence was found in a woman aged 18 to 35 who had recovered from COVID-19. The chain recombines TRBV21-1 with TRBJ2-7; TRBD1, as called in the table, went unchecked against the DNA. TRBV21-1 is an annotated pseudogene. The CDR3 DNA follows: TGTGCCAGCAGCAAAGACCGACAGGGGACCTACGAGCAGTACTTC. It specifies CASSKDRQGTYEQYF.